The entry below describes one T cell receptor (beta chain). This entry belongs to a study of PD-L1 blockade in urothelial cancer. Study background: About nine tenths of the roughly 30 patients were men with bladder-origin urothelial cancer. When blood samples were assessed, the median T cell count was 141,255.

Sequencing used immunoSEQ multiplex PCR; TCRdb keeps in-frame clones, though not all of them. The data show roughly 42,000 clones, more than 80% seen once. Time point of the sample: peripheral blood 6 weeks after treatment start. CDR3 size: 14 residues. V trimming: 5 bases; J trimming: 8 bases; junction bases outside the gene matches: 6. The V gene's germline CDR1 is MNHEY and CDR2 SMNVEV (reference sequence). The chain has TRBV27 and TRBJ1-4; the match to TRBD1 covers 9 bases. The sample in question was PBMCs, obtained around atezolizumab (anti-PD-L1) treatment. The receptor's source is a man in his sixties or seventies with urothelial cancer. The CDR3 nucleotides are TGTGCCAGCAGTCCCGGGACAGGGCCAGAAAAACTGTTTTTT. Encoded protein: CASSPGTGPEKLFF.